Listed below are T cell receptor beta chains from one sample, sequenced in a study of Ad26.COV2.S vaccination and SARS-CoV-2 variants. Clones were read by immunoSEQ multiplex PCR, and TCRdb kept only the in-frame ones, dropping some. The sample holds fewer than 500,000 clones, about 90% seen once. Specimen: peripheral blood, collected in a trial of Ad26.COV2.S vaccine versus placebo. These receptors came from a person aged 18-60 years who received the Ad26.COV2.S COVID-19 vaccine or a placebo. Each CDR3 is given with its conserved first and last residue. A D gene is named only where the DNA matches it firmly. The size of a clone is reported for some rows only, either as once, few or many, or as a class for expanded clones.

TRBJ2-2	TRBD1	.	TRBV18	TGTGCCAGCTCATCGTCCGGGCCGAGGGGGCCCGGGGAGCTGTTTTTT	CASSSSGPRGPGELFF
TRBJ1-5	.	.	TRBV28	TGTGCCAGCAGTTTTCGCGGAATCAATCAGCCCCAGCATTTT	CASSFRGINQPQHF
TRBJ2-3	TRBD2	.	TRBV7-2	TGTGCCAGCAGCGTCTTAGCGGGGTCCACAGATACGCAGTATTTT	CASSVLAGSTDTQYF
TRBJ2-1	.	.	TRBV10-1	TGCGCCAGCAGGCGACGATGTGAGCAGTTCTTC	CASRRRCEQFF
TRBJ2-1	.	.	TRBV6-5	TGTGCCAGCCTACCCAAAACTAGCAATAATGAGCAGTTCTTC	CASLPKTSNNEQFF
TRBJ1-3	.	.	TRBV7-2	TGTGCCAGCAGCCCCTCTCCCCGAACTGGAAACACCATATATTTT	CASSPSPRTGNTIYF
TRBJ2-7	.	.	TRBV10-3	TGTGCCGCGAGGGAAGAGCAGTACTTC	CAAREEQYF
TRBJ1-1	.	.	TRBV2	TGTGCCAGCAGTGAAGCGTTGGCTGAAGCTTTCTTT	CASSEALAEAFF
TRBJ2-7	TRBD2	.	TRBV6-5	TGTGCCAGCAGGGGGGGGATGGAGCAGTACTTC	CASRGGMEQYF
TRBJ2-2	TRBD1	.	TRBV12-5	TGTGCTAGTGGTTTGGATCCGACAGGGTCCGGGGAGCTGTTTTTT	CASGLDPTGSGELFF
TRBJ2-7	TRBD2	.	TRBV6-2/TRBV6-3	TGTGCCAGCAGTTCCGGGACTACCATCTCCTACGAGCAGTACTTC	CASSSGTTISYEQYF
TRBJ2-7	TRBD1	.	TRBV18	TGTGCCAGCTCACCGGGACAGGGTCACTACGAGCAGTACTTC	CASSPGQGHYEQYF
TRBJ2-7	TRBD2	few	TRBV7-2	TGTGCCAGCAGCTTACGTGGGGGGAGGGGAAATCTAATCTACGAGCAGTACTTC	CASSLRGGRGNLIYEQYF
TRBJ2-3	.	.	TRBV6-6	TGTGCCACCAAAAAGGAATTCTCCACAGATACGCAGTATTTT	CATKKEFSTDTQYF